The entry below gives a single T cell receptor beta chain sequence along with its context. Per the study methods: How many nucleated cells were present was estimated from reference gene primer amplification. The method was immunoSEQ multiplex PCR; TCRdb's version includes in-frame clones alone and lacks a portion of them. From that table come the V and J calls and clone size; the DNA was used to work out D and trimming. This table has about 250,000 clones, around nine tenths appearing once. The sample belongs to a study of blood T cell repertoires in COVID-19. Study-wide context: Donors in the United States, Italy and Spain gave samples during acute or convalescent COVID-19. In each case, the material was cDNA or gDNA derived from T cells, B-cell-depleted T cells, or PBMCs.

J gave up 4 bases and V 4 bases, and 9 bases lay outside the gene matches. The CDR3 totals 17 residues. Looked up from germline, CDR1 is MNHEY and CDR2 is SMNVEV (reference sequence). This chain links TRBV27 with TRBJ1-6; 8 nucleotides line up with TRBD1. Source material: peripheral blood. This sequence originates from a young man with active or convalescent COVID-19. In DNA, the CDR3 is TGTGCCAGCAGTTCCCCTTCAGGGGGCGGTTATAATTCACCCCTCCACTTT. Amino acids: CASSSPSGGGYNSPLHF.